This T cell receptor beta chain was documented in a study of blood T cell repertoires in COVID-19. The study drew participants aged about 18 to 95 years from some 23 US areas. Clinical history as reported by participants underpinned cohort assignment. Each recovered donor of Cohort 3 presented with two negative PCRs, clearance, or symptom resolution. After removal of 5 bases from V and 10 bases from J, the junction contained 5 bases not matched to a gene. The germline V gene encodes CDR1 SNHLY and CDR2 FYNNEI. The CDR3 totals 15 residues. Study processing details: Reference gene primer amplification in the assay estimated nucleated cell counts. Produced via immunoSEQ multiplex PCR; TCRdb's table is partial and in-frame only. That table supplies the V and J calls and clone size; D and trimming were determined from the DNA. The sample has more than 200,000 clones; roughly 89% are singletons.

The receptor was isolated from a woman in her twenties or thirties who had recovered from COVID-19. The chain has TRBV2 and TRBJ2-1; TRBD2 matches at 16 bases. The sample consisted of PBMCs or T cells enriched from blood (not recorded which). The CDR3 reads CASSPGLAGGEEQFF. CDR3 bases: TGTGCCAGCAGTCCGGGACTAGCGGGAGGGGAGGAGCAGTTCTTC.